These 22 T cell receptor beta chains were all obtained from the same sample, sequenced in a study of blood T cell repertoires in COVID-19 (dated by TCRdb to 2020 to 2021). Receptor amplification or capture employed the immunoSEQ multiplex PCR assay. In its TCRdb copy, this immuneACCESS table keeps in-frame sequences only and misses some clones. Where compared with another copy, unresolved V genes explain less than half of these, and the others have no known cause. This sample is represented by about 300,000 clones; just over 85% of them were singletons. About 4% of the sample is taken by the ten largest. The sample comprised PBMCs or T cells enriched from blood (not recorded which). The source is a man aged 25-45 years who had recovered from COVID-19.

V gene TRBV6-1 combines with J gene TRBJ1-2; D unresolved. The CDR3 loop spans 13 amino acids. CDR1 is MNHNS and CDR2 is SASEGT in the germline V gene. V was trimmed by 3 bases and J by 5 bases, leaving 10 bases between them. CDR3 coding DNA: TGTGCCAGCAGTGACAGGAGGATGTATGGCTACACCTTC. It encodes CASSDRRMYGYTF.

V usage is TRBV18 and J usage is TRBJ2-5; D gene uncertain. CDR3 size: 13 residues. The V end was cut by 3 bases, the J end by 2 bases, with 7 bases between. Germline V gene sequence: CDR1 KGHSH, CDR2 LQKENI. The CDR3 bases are TGTGCCAGCTCACCTATCGGGCAAGAGACCCAGTACTTC. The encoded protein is CASSPIGQETQYF.

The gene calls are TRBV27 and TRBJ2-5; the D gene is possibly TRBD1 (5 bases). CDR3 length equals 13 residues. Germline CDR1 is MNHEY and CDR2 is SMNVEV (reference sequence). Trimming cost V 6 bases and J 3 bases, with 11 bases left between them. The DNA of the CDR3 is TGTGCCAGCAGCGCCAGGGTTAAAGAGACCCAGTACTTC. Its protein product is CASSARVKETQYF.

The CDR3 loop is CASSDTGTSDPDTQYF. CDR3 bases: TGCGCCAGCAGTGACACCGGGACTAGCGACCCAGATACGCAGTATTTT. V is TRBV10-1 and J is TRBJ2-3, with TRBD2 identical over 10 bases. Losses at the gene ends were 3 bases for V and 4 bases for J; bases not matched to a gene: 7. The length of the CDR3 is 16 residues. Germline V lookup: CDR1 WNHNN, CDR2 SYGVQD (reference sequence).

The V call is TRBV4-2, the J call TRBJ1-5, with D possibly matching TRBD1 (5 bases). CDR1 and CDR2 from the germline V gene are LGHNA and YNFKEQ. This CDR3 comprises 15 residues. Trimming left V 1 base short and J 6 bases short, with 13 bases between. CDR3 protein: CASSQVELGVQPQHF. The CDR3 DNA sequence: TGTGCCAGCAGCCAAGTAGAATTAGGGGTTCAGCCCCAGCATTTT.

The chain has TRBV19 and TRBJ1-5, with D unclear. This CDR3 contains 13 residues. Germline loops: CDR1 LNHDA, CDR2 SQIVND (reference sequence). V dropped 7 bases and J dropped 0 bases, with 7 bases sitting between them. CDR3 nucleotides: TGTGCCAGTACCCCGTATAGCAATCAGCCCCAGCATTTT. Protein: CASTPYSNQPQHF. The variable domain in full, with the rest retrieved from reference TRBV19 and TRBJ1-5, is DGGITQSPKYLFRKEGQNVTLSCEQNLNHDAMYWYRQDPGQGLRLIYYSQIVNDFQKGDIAEGYSVSREKKESFPLTVTSAQKNPTAFYLCASTPYSNQPQHFGDGTRLSIL.

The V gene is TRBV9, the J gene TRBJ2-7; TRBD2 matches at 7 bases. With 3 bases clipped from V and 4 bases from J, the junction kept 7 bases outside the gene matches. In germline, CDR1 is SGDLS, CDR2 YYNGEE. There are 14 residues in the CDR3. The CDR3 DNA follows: TGTGCCAGCAGCGGTCGGGACTACCAGTACGAGCAGTACTTC. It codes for CASSGRDYQYEQYF.

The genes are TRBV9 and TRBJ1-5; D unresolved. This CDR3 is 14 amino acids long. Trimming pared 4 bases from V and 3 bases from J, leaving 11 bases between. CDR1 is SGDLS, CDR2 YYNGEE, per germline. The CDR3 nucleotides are TGTGCCAGCAGCCTCAGGCCTAACAATCAGCCCCAGCATTTT. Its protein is CASSLRPNNQPQHF.

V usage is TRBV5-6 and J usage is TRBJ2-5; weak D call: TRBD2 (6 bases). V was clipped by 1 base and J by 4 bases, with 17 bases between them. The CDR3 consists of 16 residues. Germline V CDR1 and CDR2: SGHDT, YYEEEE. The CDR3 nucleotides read TGTGCCAGCAGCTTGACGGGTTTGATGGGGGGAGAGACCCAGTACTTC. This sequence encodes CASSLTGLMGGETQYF.

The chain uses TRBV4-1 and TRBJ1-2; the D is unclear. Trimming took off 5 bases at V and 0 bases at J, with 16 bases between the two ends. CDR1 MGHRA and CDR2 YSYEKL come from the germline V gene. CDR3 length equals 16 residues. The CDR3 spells CASSDIRQLPNYGYTF. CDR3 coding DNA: TGCGCCAGCAGCGACATCAGGCAGCTCCCTAACTATGGCTACACCTTC.

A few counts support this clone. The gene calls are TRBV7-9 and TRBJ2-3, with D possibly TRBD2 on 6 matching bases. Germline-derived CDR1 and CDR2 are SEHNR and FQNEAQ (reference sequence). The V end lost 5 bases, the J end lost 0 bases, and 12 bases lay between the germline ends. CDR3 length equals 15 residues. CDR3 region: CASSPTSGSTDTQYF. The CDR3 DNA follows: TGTGCCAGCAGCCCTACCAGCGGGAGCACAGATACGCAGTATTTT. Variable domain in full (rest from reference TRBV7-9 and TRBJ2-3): DTGVSQNPRHKITKRGQNVTFRCDPISEHNRLYWYRQTLGQGPEFLTYFQNEAQLEKSRLLSDRFSAERPKGSFSTLEIQRTEQGDSAMYLCASSPTSGSTDTQYFGPGTRLTVL.

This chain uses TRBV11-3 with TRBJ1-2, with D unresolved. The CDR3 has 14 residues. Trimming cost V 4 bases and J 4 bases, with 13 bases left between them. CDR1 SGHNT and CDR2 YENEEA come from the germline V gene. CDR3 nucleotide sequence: TGTGCCAGCAGCTCTTCCTTCCCTCTCTATGGCTACACCTTC. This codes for CASSSSFPLYGYTF.

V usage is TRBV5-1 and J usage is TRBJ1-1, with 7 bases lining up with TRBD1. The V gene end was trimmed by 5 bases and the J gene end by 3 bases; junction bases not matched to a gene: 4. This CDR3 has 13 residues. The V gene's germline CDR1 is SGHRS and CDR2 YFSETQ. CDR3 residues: CASRWDRDTEAFF. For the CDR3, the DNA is TGCGCCAGCAGGTGGGACAGAGACACTGAAGCTTTCTTT.

CDR3 nucleotide sequence: TGTGCCAGCAGCTTTGGACTACCCAATGAGCAGTTCTTC. As protein: CASSFGLPNEQFF. The V gene is TRBV7-2, the J gene TRBJ2-1, with D perhaps matching TRBD2 (6 bases). This CDR3 comprises 13 residues. Germline-derived CDR1 and CDR2 are SGHTA and FQGNSA. The ends were cut back, 3 bases at V and 6 bases at J, with 9 bases in the middle.

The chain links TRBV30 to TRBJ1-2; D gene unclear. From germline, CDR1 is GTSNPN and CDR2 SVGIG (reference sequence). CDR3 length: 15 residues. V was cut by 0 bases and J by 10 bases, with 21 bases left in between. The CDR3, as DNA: TGTGCCTGGAGTGTACCAGGAAGCTTGTGGTTCGACTACACCTTC. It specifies CAWSVPGSLWFDYTF. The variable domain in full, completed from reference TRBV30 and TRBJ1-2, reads SQTIHQWPATLVQPVGSPLSLECTVEGTSNPNLYWYRQAAGRGLQLLFYSVGIGQISSEVPQNLSASRPQDRQFILSSKKLLLSDSGFYLCAWSVPGSLWFDYTFGSGTRLTVV.

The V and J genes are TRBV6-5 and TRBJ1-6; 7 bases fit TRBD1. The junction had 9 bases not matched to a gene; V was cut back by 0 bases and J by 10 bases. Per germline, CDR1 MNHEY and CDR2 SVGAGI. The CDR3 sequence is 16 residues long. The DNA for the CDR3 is TGTGCCAGCAGTTACTCCCGGCTCAGGGGGGAGTCACCCCTCCACTTT. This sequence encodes CASSYSRLRGESPLHF.

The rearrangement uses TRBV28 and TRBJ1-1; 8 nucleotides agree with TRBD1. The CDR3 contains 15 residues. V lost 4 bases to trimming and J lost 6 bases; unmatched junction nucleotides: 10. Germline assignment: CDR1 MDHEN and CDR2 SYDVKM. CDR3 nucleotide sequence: TGTGCCAGCAGTTCCCACAGGGGGGTTCGACCTGAAGCTTTCTTT. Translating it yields CASSSHRGVRPEAFF.

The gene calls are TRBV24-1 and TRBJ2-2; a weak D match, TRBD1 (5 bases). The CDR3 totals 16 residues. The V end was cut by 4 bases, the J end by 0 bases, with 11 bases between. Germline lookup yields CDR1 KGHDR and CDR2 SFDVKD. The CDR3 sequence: CATSEQGHTNTGELFF. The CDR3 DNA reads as TGTGCCACCAGTGAGCAAGGACATACGAACACCGGGGAGCTGTTTTTT.

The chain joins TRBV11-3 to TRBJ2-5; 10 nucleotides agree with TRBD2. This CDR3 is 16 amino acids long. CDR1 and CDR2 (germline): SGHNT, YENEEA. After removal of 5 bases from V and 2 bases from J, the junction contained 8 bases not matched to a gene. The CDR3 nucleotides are TGTGCCAGCAGCGCAGTAGCTAGCGGGGGACAAGAGACCCAGTACTTC. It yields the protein CASSAVASGGQETQYF.

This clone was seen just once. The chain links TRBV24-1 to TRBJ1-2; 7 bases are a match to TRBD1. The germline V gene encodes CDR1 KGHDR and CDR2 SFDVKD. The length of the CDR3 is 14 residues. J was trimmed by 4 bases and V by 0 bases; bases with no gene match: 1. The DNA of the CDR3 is TGTGCCACCAGTGATTTGGACAGGGTCTATGGCTACACCTTC. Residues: CATSDLDRVYGYTF.

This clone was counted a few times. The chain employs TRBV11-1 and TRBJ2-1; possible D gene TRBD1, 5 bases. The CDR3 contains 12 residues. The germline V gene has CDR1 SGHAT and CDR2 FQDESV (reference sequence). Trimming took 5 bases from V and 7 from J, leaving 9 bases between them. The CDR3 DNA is TGTGCCAGCAGCCCCCGACAGAATGAGCAGTTCTTC. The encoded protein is CASSPRQNEQFF.

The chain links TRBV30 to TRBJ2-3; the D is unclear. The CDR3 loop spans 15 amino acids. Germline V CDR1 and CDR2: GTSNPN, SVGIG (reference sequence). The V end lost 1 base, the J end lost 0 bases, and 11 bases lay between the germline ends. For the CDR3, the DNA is TGTGCCTGGAGTGCCCGACTGTTGAGCACAGATACGCAGTATTTT. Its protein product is CAWSARLLSTDTQYF.